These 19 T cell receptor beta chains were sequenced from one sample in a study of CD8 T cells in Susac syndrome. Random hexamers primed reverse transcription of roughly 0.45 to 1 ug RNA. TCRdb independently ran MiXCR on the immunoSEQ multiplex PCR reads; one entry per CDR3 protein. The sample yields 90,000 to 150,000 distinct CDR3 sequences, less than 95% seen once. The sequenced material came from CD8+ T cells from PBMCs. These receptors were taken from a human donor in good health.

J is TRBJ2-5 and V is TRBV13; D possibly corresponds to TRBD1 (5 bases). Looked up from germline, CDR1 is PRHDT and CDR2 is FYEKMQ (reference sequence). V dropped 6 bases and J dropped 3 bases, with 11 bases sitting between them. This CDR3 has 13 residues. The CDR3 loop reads CASSPKTEETQYF. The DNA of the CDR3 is TGTGCCAGCAGTCCAAAGACAGAAGAGACCCAGTACTTC.

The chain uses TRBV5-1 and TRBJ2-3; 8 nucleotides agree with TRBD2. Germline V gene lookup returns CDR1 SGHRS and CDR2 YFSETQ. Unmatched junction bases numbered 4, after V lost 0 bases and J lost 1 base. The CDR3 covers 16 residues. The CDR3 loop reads CASSLEAGGGTDTQYF. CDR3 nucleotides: TGCGCCAGCAGCTTGGAGGCGGGAGGAGGCACAGATACGCAGTATTTT. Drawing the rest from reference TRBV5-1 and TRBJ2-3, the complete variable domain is KAGVTQTPRYLIKTRGQQVTLSCSPISGHRSVSWYQQTPGQGLQFLFEYFSETQRNKGNFPGRFSGRQFSNSRSEMNVSTLELGDSALYLCASSLEAGGGTDTQYFGPGTRLTVL.

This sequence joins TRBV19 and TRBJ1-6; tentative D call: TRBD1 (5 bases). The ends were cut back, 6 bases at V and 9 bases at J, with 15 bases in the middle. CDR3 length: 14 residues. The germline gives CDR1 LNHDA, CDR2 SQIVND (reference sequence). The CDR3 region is CASRGGPLFSPLHF. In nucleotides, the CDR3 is TGTGCCAGTAGGGGGGGACCGCTATTTTCACCCCTCCACTTT.

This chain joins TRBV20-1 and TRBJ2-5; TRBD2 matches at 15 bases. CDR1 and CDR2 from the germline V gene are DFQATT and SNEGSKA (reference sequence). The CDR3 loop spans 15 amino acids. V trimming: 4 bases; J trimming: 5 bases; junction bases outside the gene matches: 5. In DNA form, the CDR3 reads TGCAGTGCTATCGGGACTAGCGGGGGGAGGGAGACCCAGTACTTC. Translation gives CSAIGTSGGRETQYF.

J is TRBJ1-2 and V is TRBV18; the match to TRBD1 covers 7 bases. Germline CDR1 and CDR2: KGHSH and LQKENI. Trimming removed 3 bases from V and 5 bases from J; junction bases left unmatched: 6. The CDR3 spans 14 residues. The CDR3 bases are TGTGCCAGCTCACCTCCCACACAGGGGTATGGCTACACCTTC. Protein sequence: CASSPPTQGYGYTF.

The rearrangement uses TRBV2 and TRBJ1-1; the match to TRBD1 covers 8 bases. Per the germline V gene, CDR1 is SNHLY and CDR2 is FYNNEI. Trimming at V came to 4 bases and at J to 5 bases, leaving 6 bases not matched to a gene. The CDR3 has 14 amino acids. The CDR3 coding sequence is TGTGCCAGCAGTGGAACAGGGGGTGAGACTGAAGCTTTCTTT. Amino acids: CASSGTGGETEAFF.

The CDR3 nucleotides read TGCAGCGTTCTAGCGGGAGGGTCACGTGAGCAGTTCTTC. Its protein is CSVLAGGSREQFF. The J gene is TRBJ2-1, the V gene TRBV29-1, with TRBD2 matching over 12 bases. Trimming took 5 bases from V and 9 from J; bases not matched to a gene: 5. The CDR3 is 13 amino acids. Looked up from germline, CDR1 is SQVTM and CDR2 is ANQGSEA.

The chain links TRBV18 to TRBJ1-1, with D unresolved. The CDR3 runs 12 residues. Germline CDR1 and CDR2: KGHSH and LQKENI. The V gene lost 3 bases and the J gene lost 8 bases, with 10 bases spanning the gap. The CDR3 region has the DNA TGTGCCAGCTCACCCTCCCGGGAGGAAGCTTTCTTT. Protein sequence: CASSPSREEAFF. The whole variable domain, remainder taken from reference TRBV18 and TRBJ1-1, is NAGVMQNPRHLVRRRGQEARLRCSPMKGHSHVYWYRQLPEEGLKFMVYLQKENIIDESGMPKERFSAEFPKEGPSILRIQQVVRGDSAAYFCASSPSREEAFFGQGTRLTVV.

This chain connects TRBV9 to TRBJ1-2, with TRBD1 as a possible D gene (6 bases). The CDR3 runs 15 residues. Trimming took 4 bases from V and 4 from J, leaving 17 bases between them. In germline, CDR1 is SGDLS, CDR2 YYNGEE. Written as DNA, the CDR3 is TGTGCCAGCAGCCCAGGGACACTGGACGGCTATGGCTACACCTTC. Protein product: CASSPGTLDGYGYTF.

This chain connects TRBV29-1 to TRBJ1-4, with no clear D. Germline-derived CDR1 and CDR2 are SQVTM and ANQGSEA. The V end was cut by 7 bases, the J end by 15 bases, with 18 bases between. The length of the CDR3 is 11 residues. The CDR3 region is CSAFGEGRVFF. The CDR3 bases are TGCAGCGCCTTCGGGGAGGGAAGGGTGTTTTTT.

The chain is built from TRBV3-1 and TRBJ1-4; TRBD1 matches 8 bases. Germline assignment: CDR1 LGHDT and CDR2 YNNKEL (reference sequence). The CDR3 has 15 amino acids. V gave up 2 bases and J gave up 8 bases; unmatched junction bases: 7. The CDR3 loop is CASSQTTGGAEKLFF. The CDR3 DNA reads TGTGCCAGCAGCCAAACCACAGGGGGGGCCGAAAAACTGTTTTTT.

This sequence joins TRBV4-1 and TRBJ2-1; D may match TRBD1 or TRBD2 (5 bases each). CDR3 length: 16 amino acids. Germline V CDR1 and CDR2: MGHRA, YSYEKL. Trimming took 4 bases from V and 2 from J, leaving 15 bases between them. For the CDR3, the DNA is TGCGCCAGCAGCCCCTCAGGCATGGGGGCCTACAATGAGCAGTTCTTC. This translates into CASSPSGMGAYNEQFF.

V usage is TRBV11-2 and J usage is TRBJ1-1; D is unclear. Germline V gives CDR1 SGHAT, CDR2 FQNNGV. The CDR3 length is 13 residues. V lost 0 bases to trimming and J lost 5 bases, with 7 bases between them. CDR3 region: CASSLEAFTEAFF. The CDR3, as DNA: TGTGCCAGCAGCTTAGAGGCTTTTACTGAAGCTTTCTTT.

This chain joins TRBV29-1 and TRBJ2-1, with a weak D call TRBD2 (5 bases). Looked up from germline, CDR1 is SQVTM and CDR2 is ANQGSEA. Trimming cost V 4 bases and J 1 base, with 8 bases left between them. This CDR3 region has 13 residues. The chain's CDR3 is CSVVGESYNEQFF. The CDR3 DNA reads TGCAGCGTTGTTGGGGAGTCCTACAATGAGCAGTTCTTC.

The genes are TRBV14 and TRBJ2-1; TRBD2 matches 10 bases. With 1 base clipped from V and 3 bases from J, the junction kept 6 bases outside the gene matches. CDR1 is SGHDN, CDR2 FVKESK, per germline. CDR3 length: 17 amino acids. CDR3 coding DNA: TGTGCCAGCAGCCAAGGGCCTTCTAGCGGGAGCTACAATGAGCAGTTCTTC. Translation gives CASSQGPSSGSYNEQFF.

The DNA of the CDR3 is TGCAGTGCTAGAGGGGATACGCAGTATTTT. It is translated as CSARGDTQYF. The genes are TRBV20-1 and TRBJ2-3; no definite D call. V lost 1 base and J lost 6, with 2 bases in between. The germline gives CDR1 DFQATT, CDR2 SNEGSKA (reference sequence). This CDR3 contains 10 residues.

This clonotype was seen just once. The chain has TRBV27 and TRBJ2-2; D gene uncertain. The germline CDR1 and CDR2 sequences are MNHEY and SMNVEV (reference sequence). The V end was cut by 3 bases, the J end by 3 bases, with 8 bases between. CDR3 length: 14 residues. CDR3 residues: CASSFPTHTGELFF. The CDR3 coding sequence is TGTGCCAGCAGTTTCCCTACCCACACCGGGGAGCTGTTTTTT.

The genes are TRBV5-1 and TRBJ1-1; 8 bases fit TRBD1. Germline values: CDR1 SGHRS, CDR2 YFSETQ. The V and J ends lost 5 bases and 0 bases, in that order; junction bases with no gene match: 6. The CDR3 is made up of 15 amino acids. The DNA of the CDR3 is TGCGCCAGCAGAGTTGGACAGGGCGTGAACACTGAAGCTTTCTTT. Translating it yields CASRVGQGVNTEAFF.

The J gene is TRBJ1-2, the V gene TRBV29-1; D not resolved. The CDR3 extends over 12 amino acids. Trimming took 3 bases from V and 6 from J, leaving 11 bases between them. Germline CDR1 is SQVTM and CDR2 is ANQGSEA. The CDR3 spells CSVDLSSDGYTF. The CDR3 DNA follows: TGCAGCGTTGATCTCTCCTCCGATGGCTACACCTTC. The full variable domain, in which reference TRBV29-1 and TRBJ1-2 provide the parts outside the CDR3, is SAVISQKPSRDICQRGTSLTIQCQVDSQVTMMFWYRQQPGQSLTLIATANQGSEATYESGFVIDKFPISRPNLTFSTLTVSNMSPEDSSIYLCSVDLSSDGYTFGSGTRLTVV.